This T cell receptor (beta chain) was identified during a study of radiotherapy plus CTLA-4 blockade in lung cancer. Assay: immunoSEQ multiplex PCR; the TCRdb copy retains only in-frame clones and omits some. The repertoire holds roughly 98,000 clones, around four fifths seen once, with under 4% in the top ten. Deletions cut 4 bases from V and 3 bases from J, with 14 bases between. The CDR3 is made up of 15 amino acids. Germline loops: CDR1 SGHTA, CDR2 FQGTGA. This clone was seen a single time. The source material was peripheral blood, sampled from a patient treated with radiotherapy plus ipilimumab. The chain is built from TRBV7-3 and TRBJ2-3; TRBD2 is a possible D gene (5 bases). The sequence was collected from a human donor with non-small cell lung cancer who had a partial response to radiotherapy plus ipilimumab. The CDR3 reads CASSSGAAPTDTQYF. CDR3 DNA: TGTGCCAGCAGCTCCGGAGCGGCCCCAACAGATACGCAGTATTTT.